Following are 17 T cell receptor beta chains from one sample sequenced in a study of T cell responses to AZD1222 COVID-19 vaccine. The method was immunoSEQ multiplex PCR; TCRdb's version includes in-frame clones alone and lacks a portion of them. The repertoire holds around 89,000 clones, with around 89% as singletons. Sequenced material: peripheral blood, taken 28 days after the second AZD1222 dose. These receptors originate from an adult who received the AZD1222 COVID-19 vaccine.

V usage is TRBV5-5 and J usage is TRBJ1-5; the match to TRBD1 covers 10 bases. The CDR3 has 16 residues. Losses at the gene ends were 5 bases for V and 0 bases for J; bases not matched to a gene: 5. Germline CDR1 and CDR2: SGHKS and YYEKEE (reference sequence). This CDR3 is CASRRTGGDSNQPQHF. DNA of the CDR3: TGTGCCAGCAGACGGACAGGGGGGGATAGCAATCAGCCCCAGCATTTT.

The rearrangement joins TRBV27 to TRBJ2-7; 9 nucleotides line up with TRBD1. The CDR3 is 16 amino acids. V trimming: 4 bases; J trimming: 0 bases; junction bases outside the gene matches: 7. From germline, CDR1 is MNHEY and CDR2 SMNVEV (reference sequence). The CDR3 reads CASSSGTGLSSYEQYF. The CDR3 coding sequence is TGTGCCAGCAGTTCCGGGACAGGGCTGAGCTCCTACGAGCAGTACTTC.

The V and J genes are TRBV19 and TRBJ2-1, with D uncertain. Germline CDR1 LNHDA, CDR2 SQIVND (reference sequence). The CDR3 has 15 residues. V lost 3 bases and J lost 0, with 9 bases in between. Here the CDR3 reads CASSIVVASYNEQFF. CDR3 sequence (DNA): TGTGCCAGTAGTATTGTGGTAGCCTCCTACAATGAGCAGTTCTTC.

The chain links TRBV7-9 to TRBJ2-7; 9 bases map to TRBD1. After removal of 2 bases from V and 5 bases from J, the junction contained 10 bases not matched to a gene. The CDR3 spans 16 residues. Germline CDR1 and CDR2: SEHNR and FQNEAQ (reference sequence). This CDR3 is CASSLQRTGASDEQYF. In nucleotides, the CDR3 is TGTGCCAGCAGCTTACAGCGGACAGGGGCGTCGGACGAGCAGTACTTC.

This clone was recorded a few times. The chain combines TRBV11-2 with TRBJ1-1; 9 nucleotides line up with TRBD1. Germline CDR1 is SGHAT and CDR2 is FQNNGV. The CDR3 contains 15 residues. V gave up 5 bases and J gave up 1 base; unmatched junction bases: 5. Here the CDR3 reads CASSPGQGSNTEAFF. CDR3 sequence (DNA): TGTGCCAGCAGCCCCGGACAGGGGTCGAACACTGAAGCTTTCTTT.

The chain recombines TRBV16 with TRBJ1-1; no clear D gene. The length of the CDR3 is 14 residues. Looked up from germline, CDR1 is KGHSY and CDR2 is FQNENV. Trimming pared 0 bases from V and 3 bases from J, leaving 8 bases between. The CDR3 sequence: CASSQSPGDTEAFF. The CDR3 DNA sequence: TGTGCCAGCAGCCAATCGCCCGGGGACACTGAAGCTTTCTTT.

The rearrangement links TRBV18 to TRBJ1-5; 7 bases agree with TRBD1. The V gene's germline CDR1 is KGHSH and CDR2 LQKENI. The CDR3 is made up of 16 amino acids. Trimming cost V 6 bases and J 0 bases; bases outside gene matches: 8. This chain's CDR3 is CASSSGGGNSNQPQHF. The CDR3 bases are TGTGCCAGCTCCTCAGGGGGGGGCAATAGCAATCAGCCCCAGCATTTT.

This chain uses TRBV11-2 with TRBJ2-5, with 10 bases identical to TRBD2. This CDR3 is 17 amino acids long. Germline values: CDR1 SGHAT, CDR2 FQNNGV. V was pared by 1 base and J by 1 base, with 6 bases of the junction left unmatched. The CDR3 nucleotides are TGTGCCAGCAGCTTAGGCCCAGCGGGGGGGGGCCAAGAGACCCAGTACTTC. Encoded protein: CASSLGPAGGGQETQYF.

There are a few counts of this clone. V and J are TRBV4-1 and TRBJ1-5, with D unclear. V shed 0 bases and J shed 2 bases, with 11 bases lying between them. The CDR3 has 16 amino acids. The germline CDR1 and CDR2 sequences are MGHRA and YSYEKL. CDR3 region: CASSQDGGLGNQPQHF. The CDR3 coding sequence is TGCGCCAGCAGCCAAGATGGTGGGTTGGGCAATCAGCCCCAGCATTTT.

This clone was observed a single time. The chain recombines TRBV5-5 with TRBJ1-1; no reliable D call. Germline values: CDR1 SGHKS, CDR2 YYEKEE (reference sequence). The CDR3 is 15 residues long. V was cut by 0 bases and J by 5 bases, with 14 bases left in between. DNA of the CDR3: TGTGCCAGCAGCTTGGCCGAGGGTTATGGGACTGAAGCTTTCTTT. Protein sequence: CASSLAEGYGTEAFF.

This clone was seen once. The chain employs TRBV4-3 and TRBJ1-6; maybe TRBD1 (6 bases). The germline V and J ends were trimmed by 4 bases and 0 bases, with 19 bases remaining between them. The CDR3 has 19 residues. Germline V lookup: CDR1 LGHNA, CDR2 YSLEER. Here the CDR3 DNA reads TGCGCCAGCAGCCCACGACAACCAACAGGGTACTCCTATAATTCACCCCTCCACTTT. Its translation: CASSPRQPTGYSYNSPLHF.

The chain links TRBV9 to TRBJ2-3, with a possible D match to TRBD1 (6 bases). The CDR3 contains 14 residues. Germline V gene sequence: CDR1 SGDLS, CDR2 YYNGEE. The germline V and J ends were trimmed by 1 base and 6 bases, with 12 bases remaining between them. The CDR3 is CASSVRGSRDTQYF. The CDR3 DNA sequence: TGTGCCAGCAGCGTAAGGGGGAGTCGGGATACGCAGTATTTT.

In its sample, this clone was seen a few times. The chain uses TRBV4-3 and TRBJ2-2; D unclear. Trimming stripped 4 bases from V and 3 bases from J, with 3 bases between. Germline loops: CDR1 LGHNA, CDR2 YSLEER. The CDR3 is made up of 12 amino acids. CDR3 nucleotides: TGCGCCAGCAGCCTCGACACCGGGGAGCTGTTTTTT. Residues: CASSLDTGELFF.

The gene calls are TRBV6-4 and TRBJ2-1; D remains unclear. The germline gives CDR1 MRHNA, CDR2 SNTAGT. CDR3 length: 17 residues. V was cut by 6 bases and J by 8 bases, with 26 bases left in between. The CDR3 bases are TGTGCCAGCAGCCCCGTAGGACGAAATCCCCCGTCATATGAGCAGTTCTTC. It specifies CASSPVGRNPPSYEQFF.

The rearrangement joins TRBV7-9 to TRBJ1-6; 7 bases align to TRBD1. Per germline, CDR1 SEHNR and CDR2 FQNEAQ (reference sequence). CDR3 length: 16 amino acids. V lost 4 bases to trimming and J lost 6 bases; unmatched junction nucleotides: 9. This CDR3 reads CASSSTGTEINSPLHF. As DNA, the CDR3 is TGTGCCAGCAGCTCGACGGGGACAGAGATTAATTCACCCCTCCACTTT.

The chain joins TRBV7-2 to TRBJ2-1; the match to TRBD2 covers 15 bases. J gave up 11 bases and V 3 bases, and 2 bases lay outside the gene matches. CDR1 and CDR2 from the germline V gene are SGHTA and FQGNSA. The CDR3 runs 14 residues. The CDR3 loop is CASSLGLAGGKQFF. CDR3 nucleotides: TGTGCCAGCAGCTTGGGACTAGCGGGGGGCAAGCAGTTCTTC.

The V and J genes are TRBV21-1 and TRBJ1-3. TRBV21-1 is tagged as a pseudogene. This CDR3 is 15 amino acids long. DNA for the CDR3: TGTGCCAGCAGCGCCTCTACTGGGGCTGGAAACACCATATATTTT. It codes for CASSASTGAGNTIYF.